The 18 T cell receptor beta chains below all came from one sample that was sequenced in a study of Ad26.COV2.S vaccination and SARS-CoV-2 variants. Profiled with immunoSEQ multiplex PCR; TCRdb holds only in-frame clones, not every one. Of around 300,000 clones in the sample, around 89% are singletons; the top ten hold around 6.1%. The treatment here: around 19 received Ad26.COV2.S at low or high dose, single or two shots; about five received placebo; per-sample allocation not given. The samples date from day 63 after the first vaccine or placebo injection. Sample: peripheral blood, taken in a trial of Ad26.COV2.S vaccine versus placebo. Receptors originate from a person aged 18-60 years who received the Ad26.COV2.S COVID-19 vaccine or a placebo.

As to this clone: Other DNA sequences in the same sample also yield this CDR3. V gene TRBV6-6 combines with J gene TRBJ1-1; D remains ambiguous. V was trimmed by 5 bases and J by 1 base, leaving 5 bases between them. CDR3 length: 12 residues. Per germline, CDR1 MNHNY and CDR2 SVGAGI (reference sequence). The CDR3 region is CASSTGNTEAFF. The CDR3 DNA reads TGTGCCAGCAGTACTGGGAACACTGAAGCTTTCTTT.

The V call is TRBV28, the J call TRBJ2-7, with 7 bases that match TRBD2. V trimming: 3 bases; J trimming: 4 bases; junction bases outside the gene matches: 6. The CDR3 is 14 amino acids. Germline CDR1 and CDR2: MDHEN and SYDVKM. CDR3 region: CASSFQRDRYEQYF. The CDR3 DNA is TGTGCCAGCAGTTTCCAGCGGGATCGGTACGAGCAGTACTTC.

The J gene is TRBJ2-3, the V gene TRBV24-1; 10 bases are shared with TRBD2. Germline V CDR1 and CDR2: KGHDR, SFDVKD. The CDR3 is 18 residues long. V shed 10 bases and J 2 bases; nucleotides not matched to a gene: 17. The CDR3 reads CATTLAGGLESVTDTQYF. The CDR3 DNA reads TGTGCCACAACTTTAGCGGGGGGTCTCGAATCGGTCACAGATACGCAGTATTTT.

As DNA, the CDR3 is TGTGCCAGCAGCCAAGAAGATAAGTATAACTATGGCTACACCTTC. Amino acids: CASSQEDKYNYGYTF. The gene calls are TRBV3-1 (or the pseudogene TRBV3-2) and TRBJ1-2, with D hard to call. Trimming removed 0 bases at V and 1 base at J, with 9 bases between. Germline V gives CDR1 LGHDT, CDR2 YNNKEL (reference sequence). This CDR3 is 15 amino acids long.

The chain has TRBV6-5 and TRBJ1-2; D gene ambiguous. The CDR3 runs 14 residues. Between the trimmed V and J ends, which lost 5 bases and 0 bases, there was a span of 10 bases. CDR1 is MNHEY, CDR2 SVGAGI, per germline. In DNA form, the CDR3 reads TGTGCCAGCAGTATGACTCTAGCTAACTATGGCTACACCTTC. Translating gives CASSMTLANYGYTF.

The chain is built from TRBV2 and TRBJ1-6; no reliable D call. The V gene lost 2 bases and the J gene lost 13 bases, with 18 bases spanning the gap. Per germline, CDR1 SNHLY and CDR2 FYNNEI. The length of the CDR3 is 15 residues. The CDR3 DNA reads as TGTGCCAGCAGTGAAACCCTTCGGGTGGAAACCCCCCTCCACTTT. Translating it yields CASSETLRVETPLHF.

J is TRBJ1-4 and V is TRBV30, with D tentatively TRBD1 (6 bases). The germline V and J ends were trimmed by 6 bases and 0 bases, with 11 bases remaining between them. Per the germline V gene, CDR1 is GTSNPN and CDR2 is SVGIG (reference sequence). The CDR3 length is 14 residues. The CDR3 spells CACQGTATNEKLFF. The CDR3 nucleotides read TGTGCCTGTCAGGGGACTGCAACTAATGAAAAACTGTTTTTT.

The chain recombines TRBV9 with TRBJ2-3, with a possible D match to TRBD2 (5 bases). The V gene's germline CDR1 is SGDLS and CDR2 YYNGEE. Trimming pared 5 bases from V and 6 bases from J, leaving 7 bases between. This CDR3 contains 11 residues. The CDR3 coding sequence is TGTGCCAGCAGGGACTCGGATACGCAGTATTTT. Its protein is CASRDSDTQYF.

The rearrangement joins TRBV5-4 to TRBJ1-1; unclear D gene. The CDR3 consists of 12 residues. The ends were cut back, 3 bases at V and 11 bases at J, with 14 bases in the middle. Germline CDR1 SGHNT, CDR2 YYREEE (reference sequence). CDR3 amino acids: CASSWAGRLAFF. CDR3 nucleotide sequence: TGTGCCAGCAGCTGGGCGGGTCGATTGGCTTTCTTT.

J is TRBJ1-2 and V is TRBV30, with a weak D call TRBD1 (5 bases). CDR1 is GTSNPN, CDR2 SVGIG, per germline (reference sequence). There are 11 residues in the CDR3. V lost 0 bases and J 7 bases, leaving 6 bases between the germline ends. The CDR3 sequence: CAWSVQAGYTF. Written as DNA, the CDR3 is TGTGCCTGGAGTGTACAGGCTGGCTACACCTTC. The whole variable domain, remainder taken from reference TRBV30 and TRBJ1-2, is SQTIHQWPATLVQPVGSPLSLECTVEGTSNPNLYWYRQAAGRGLQLLFYSVGIGQISSEVPQNLSASRPQDRQFILSSKKLLLSDSGFYLCAWSVQAGYTFGSGTRLTVV.

The CDR3 DNA sequence: TGTGCCAGCAGCCCCCCCTGGGGGGACAAGAACACCGGGGAGCTGTTTTTT. Residues: CASSPPWGDKNTGELFF. This chain uses TRBV7-2 with TRBJ2-2, with D perhaps given as TRBD1 or TRBD2 (6 bases each). Trimming removed 5 bases from V and 1 base from J, with 17 bases in between. Germline CDR1 SGHTA, CDR2 FQGNSA. The CDR3 consists of 17 residues.

This clone appeared a single time. The gene calls are TRBV3-1 (or the pseudogene TRBV3-2) and TRBJ2-1, with D possibly matching TRBD1 (5 bases). CDR1 and CDR2 (germline): LGHDT, YNNKEL (reference sequence). The length of the CDR3 is 19 residues. V was shortened by 1 base and J by 0 bases, with 19 bases between the two germline ends. The CDR3 DNA follows: TGTGCCAGCAGCCAAGGTAGCTGGTCGGGCAGGGACTCCTACAATGAGCAGTTCTTC. It is translated as CASSQGSWSGRDSYNEQFF.

J is TRBJ2-7 and V is TRBV13; 9 bases are shared with TRBD1. CDR3 size: 14 residues. The germline CDR1 and CDR2 sequences are PRHDT and FYEKMQ (reference sequence). The V and J ends lost 4 bases and 1 base, in that order; junction bases with no gene match: 2. CDR3 sequence (DNA): TGTGCCAGCAGCTGGGGACAGGGTTCCTACGAGCAGTACTTC. Its translation is CASSWGQGSYEQYF.

The chain is built from TRBV4-2 and TRBJ2-7; D is possibly TRBD1 or TRBD2 (5 bases each). Trimming removed 1 base from V and 11 bases from J, with 21 bases in between. The CDR3 contains 15 residues. CDR1 LGHNA and CDR2 YNFKEQ come from the germline V gene. CDR3 sequence: CASSQGTSSREGKYF. CDR3 coding DNA: TGTGCCAGCAGCCAAGGCACTTCTAGCAGGGAAGGGAAGTACTTC.

CDR3 protein: CASSAGTGITYEQYF. In DNA, the CDR3 is TGTGCCAGCAGCGCCGGGACAGGTATAACCTACGAGCAGTACTTC. The chain couples TRBV9 to TRBJ2-7; 8 bases align to TRBD1. The CDR3 is 15 amino acids. With 3 bases clipped from V and 2 bases from J, the junction kept 7 bases outside the gene matches. The germline V gene has CDR1 SGDLS and CDR2 YYNGEE. The whole variable domain, remainder taken from reference TRBV9 and TRBJ2-7, is DSGVTQTPKHLITATGQRVTLRCSPRSGDLSVYWYQQSLDQGLQFLIQYYNGEERAKGNILERFSAQQFPDLHSELNLSSLELGDSALYFCASSAGTGITYEQYFGPGTRLTVT.

The chain recombines TRBV30 with TRBJ1-2; 9 bases match TRBD1. Germline trimming cut 3 bases from V and 6 bases from J; bases unmatched to any gene: 11. This CDR3 is 15 amino acids long. Looked up from germline, CDR1 is GTSNPN and CDR2 is SVGIG (reference sequence). This CDR3 reads CAWRRLDRGFDGYTF. The CDR3 DNA is TGTGCCTGGAGGAGGTTAGACAGGGGGTTTGATGGCTACACCTTC.

This sequence joins TRBV4-3 and TRBJ1-3; D gene ambiguous. V was trimmed by 0 bases and J by 0 bases, leaving 9 bases between them. CDR1 and CDR2 (germline): LGHNA, YSLEER. This CDR3 comprises 16 residues. The CDR3 DNA reads as TGCGCCAGCAGCCAAGAACGAGGGATCTCTGGAAACACCATATATTTT. As protein: CASSQERGISGNTIYF.

This rearrangement joins TRBV6-2 or TRBV6-3 to TRBJ1-1; D remains ambiguous. V lost 2 bases and J lost 5, with 12 bases in between. The CDR3 consists of 14 residues. Looked up from germline, CDR1 is MNHEY and CDR2 is SVGEGT. The CDR3 reads CASSYRSRGTEAFF. The CDR3 nucleotides read TGTGCCAGCAGTTACCGGTCCCGAGGGACTGAAGCTTTCTTT.